This entry is about one TCR beta chain. This sample was included in a study of T cells expressing NK-cell markers. UMIs accompanied the 5'RACE template switching by which TCR beta cDNA was made. TCRdb reprocessed the 5' RACE reads and keeps a single row for each CDR3 protein, giving no DNA. This repertoire comprises hundreds of thousands of distinct CDR3 sequences; its ten largest clones make up 4% to 6.5%. From germline, CDR1 is ENHRY and CDR2 SYGVKD. The CDR3 loop spans 16 amino acids. This clonotype was obtained from a man aged 18-69 years in good health. The chain is built from TRBV10-3 and TRBJ2-5; TCRdb returns TRBD1, unconfirmable since there is no DNA. The sample consisted of blood T cells: a sorted CD56 or NKG2C T cell subset, CD4+ or CD8+ T cells, or bulk PBMC T cells (not recorded which). The CDR3 reads CAISYGQGSAVGTQYF.